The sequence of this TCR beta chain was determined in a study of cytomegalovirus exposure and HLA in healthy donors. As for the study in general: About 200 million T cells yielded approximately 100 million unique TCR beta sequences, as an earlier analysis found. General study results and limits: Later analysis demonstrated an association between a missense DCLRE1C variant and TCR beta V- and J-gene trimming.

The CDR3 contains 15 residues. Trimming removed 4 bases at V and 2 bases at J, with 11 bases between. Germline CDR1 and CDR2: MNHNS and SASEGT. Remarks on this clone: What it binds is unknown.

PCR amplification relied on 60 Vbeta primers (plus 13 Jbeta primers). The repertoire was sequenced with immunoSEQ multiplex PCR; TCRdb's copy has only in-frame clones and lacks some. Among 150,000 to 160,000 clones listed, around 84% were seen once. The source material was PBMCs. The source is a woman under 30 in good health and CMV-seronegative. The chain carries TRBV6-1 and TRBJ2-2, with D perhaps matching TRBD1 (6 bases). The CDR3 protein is CASSGGTHNTGELFF. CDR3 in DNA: TGTGCCAGCAGTGGGGGGACACACAACACCGGGGAGCTGTTTTTT.